These 32 T cell receptor beta chains share one sample of origin, sequenced in a study of tumor-infiltrating lymphocytes in localized non-small cell lung cancer. TCRdb's table, derived via immunoSEQ multiplex PCR, lists solely in-frame clones and lacks some. The top ten hold 9.5% to 11% of the sample, which has 9,500 to 15,000 clones, just over 65% seen once. The specimen sequenced was uninvolved lung tissue not adjacent to the tumor. All receptors derive from a human donor with non-small cell lung cancer.

The rearrangement joins TRBV5-4 to TRBJ2-3, with 7 bases that match TRBD1. Germline CDR1 and CDR2: SGHNT and YYREEE (reference sequence). This CDR3 has 14 residues. V was clipped by 2 bases and J by 4 bases; unmatched bases: 4. For the CDR3, the DNA is TGTGCCAGCAGCTTACTAGACAGGGCAGATACGCAGTATTTT. This encodes CASSLLDRADTQYF.

This rearrangement joins TRBV5-1 to TRBJ2-5; D remains unclear. The germline V and J ends were trimmed by 3 bases and 1 base, with 4 bases remaining between them. Looked up from germline, CDR1 is SGHRS and CDR2 is YFSETQ. The length of the CDR3 is 12 residues. The CDR3 is CASSWGQETQYF. CDR3 sequence (DNA): TGCGCCAGCAGCTGGGGCCAAGAGACCCAGTACTTC.

V and J are TRBV7-2 and TRBJ1-2; D is unclear. Germline V CDR1 and CDR2: SGHTA, FQGNSA. The germline V and J ends were trimmed by 8 bases and 0 bases, with 10 bases remaining between them. This CDR3 spans 13 amino acids. This CDR3 reads CASGTGTNYGYTF. CDR3 in DNA: TGTGCCAGCGGTACCGGGACTAACTATGGCTACACCTTC.

The CDR3 is CASSFHRDVAYEQYF. The CDR3 region has the DNA TGTGCCAGCAGTTTTCACCGGGACGTAGCCTACGAGCAGTACTTC. This chain uses TRBV28 with TRBJ2-7; D might be TRBD1 or TRBD2, each matching 5 bases. Germline lookup yields CDR1 MDHEN and CDR2 SYDVKM. The CDR3 totals 15 residues. V lost 3 bases to trimming and J lost 2 bases, with 14 bases between them. The whole variable domain, filled in from reference TRBV28 and TRBJ2-7, reads DVKVTQSSRYLVKRTGEKVFLECVQDMDHENMFWYRQDPGLGLRLIYFSYDVKMKEKGDIPEGYSVSREKKERFSLILESASTNQTSMYLCASSFHRDVAYEQYFGPGTRLTVT.

The V and J genes are TRBV6-6 and TRBJ1-4; possibly TRBD1 for D (5 bases). Per the germline V gene, CDR1 is MNHNY and CDR2 is SVGAGI (reference sequence). The CDR3 contains 16 residues. Trimming pared 0 bases from V and 8 bases from J, leaving 16 bases between. CDR3 sequence reads: CASSYSSAGRVEKLFF. DNA of the CDR3: TGTGCCAGCAGTTACTCGTCCGCAGGGAGGGTCGAAAAACTGTTTTTT.

This clone has more than one count but fewer than ten. The chain couples TRBV30 to TRBJ1-4; 7 bases map to TRBD1. Per the germline V gene, CDR1 is GTSNPN and CDR2 is SVGIG (reference sequence). The CDR3 consists of 15 residues. J lost 10 bases, V lost 4 bases, and 15 bases had no gene match. DNA for the CDR3: TGTGCCTGGACTTCTCCGAGGGGGCTGTGGGGAAAACTGTTTTTT. Its protein is CAWTSPRGLWGKLFF. Full variable domain (outside the CDR3, taken from reference TRBV30 and TRBJ1-4): SQTIHQWPATLVQPVGSPLSLECTVEGTSNPNLYWYRQAAGRGLQLLFYSVGIGQISSEVPQNLSASRPQDRQFILSSKKLLLSDSGFYLCAWTSPRGLWGKLFFGSGTQLSVL.

V is TRBV7-2 and J is TRBJ1-6; D is ambiguous. This CDR3 contains 13 residues. V was pared by 5 bases and J by 7 bases, with 9 bases between. Looked up from germline, CDR1 is SGHTA and CDR2 is FQGNSA. The CDR3 sequence: CASSPGLNSPLHF. For the CDR3, the DNA is TGTGCCAGCAGCCCCGGACTCAATTCACCCCTCCACTTT. Combining the CDR3 with reference TRBV7-2 and TRBJ1-6 gives the whole variable domain GAGVSQSPSNKVTEKGKDVELRCDPISGHTALYWYRQSLGQGLEFLIYFQGNSAPDKSGLPSDRFSAERTGGSVSTLTIQRTQQEDSAVYLCASSPGLNSPLHFGNGTRLTVT.

This sequence joins TRBV15 and TRBJ2-1; 11 bases are a match to TRBD2. The CDR3 extends over 18 amino acids. Trimming removed 0 bases from V and 9 bases from J; junction bases left unmatched: 13. Germline V gene sequence: CDR1 LNHNV, CDR2 YYDKDF (reference sequence). The CDR3 here is CATSRDESLAGGRSEQFF. DNA for the CDR3: TGTGCCACCAGCAGAGACGAATCGTTAGCGGGAGGGCGGAGTGAGCAGTTCTTC.

This chain connects TRBV11-2 to TRBJ2-1, with TRBD1 matching over 7 bases. Trimming at V came to 5 bases and at J to 3 bases, leaving 4 bases not matched to a gene. This CDR3 is built from 14 residues. Germline CDR1 reads SGHAT; CDR2 reads FQNNGV. The CDR3 region is CASSIGGYYNEQFF. The CDR3 coding sequence is TGTGCCAGCAGCATAGGGGGCTACTACAATGAGCAGTTCTTC. The full variable domain, rest sourced from reference TRBV11-2 and TRBJ2-1, is EAGVAQSPRYKIIEKRQSVAFWCNPISGHATLYWYQQILGQGPKLLIQFQNNGVVDDSQLPKDRFSAERLKGVDSTLKIQPAKLEDSAVYLCASSIGGYYNEQFFGPGTRLTVL.

Only one count was recorded for this clone. Written as DNA, the CDR3 is TGTGCCAGCAGAGCCCAGGGCTCTGGGGCCAACGTCCTGACTTTC. It specifies CASRAQGSGANVLTF. The chain recombines TRBV6-5 with TRBJ2-6, with TRBD1 as a possible D gene (5 bases). The germline gives CDR1 MNHEY, CDR2 SVGAGI. This CDR3 spans 15 amino acids. V was clipped by 6 bases and J by 0 bases, with 9 bases between them.

This chain links TRBV4-1 with TRBJ2-1, with 14 positions matching TRBD2. Germline assignment: CDR1 MGHRA and CDR2 YSYEKL. There are 19 residues in the CDR3. Germline trimming cut 2 bases from V and 0 bases from J; bases unmatched to any gene: 6. In nucleotides, the CDR3 is TGCGCCAGCAGCCAACTCGGACTAGCGGGGGGAAGCTCCTACAATGAGCAGTTCTTC. It translates to CASSQLGLAGGSSYNEQFF.

The chain has TRBV9 and TRBJ2-3; TRBD2 matches at 14 bases. Trimming cost V 3 bases and J 14 bases; bases outside gene matches: 11. The CDR3 contains 15 residues. Germline loops: CDR1 SGDLS, CDR2 YYNGEE. The CDR3 bases are TGTGCCAGCAGCGCTCCCGGGACTAGCGGGAGTCGTAGGTATTTT. Its translation is CASSAPGTSGSRRYF.

The J gene is TRBJ1-5, the V gene TRBV28; a weak D match, TRBD1 (5 bases). Germline CDR1 reads MDHEN; CDR2 reads SYDVKM. The CDR3 loop spans 15 amino acids. Between the trimmed V and J ends, which lost 3 bases and 6 bases, there was a span of 15 bases. The DNA of the CDR3 is TGTGCCAGCAGTTTGGCGAACACAGGTTCTCAGCCCCAGCATTTT. Protein product: CASSLANTGSQPQHF.

This clone was counted a few times. This sequence joins TRBV30 and TRBJ2-5, with D unclear. Germline lookup yields CDR1 GTSNPN and CDR2 SVGIG (reference sequence). The V gene lost 0 bases and the J gene lost 4 bases, with 3 bases spanning the gap. This CDR3 contains 11 residues. Here the CDR3 reads CAWSVGETQYF. The CDR3 DNA sequence: TGTGCCTGGAGTGTGGGAGAGACCCAGTACTTC.

This chain joins TRBV9 and TRBJ1-2; 9 bases are shared with TRBD1. V lost 4 bases and J lost 6; bases outside the gene matches: 7. The CDR3 sequence is 14 residues long. Germline V gene data show CDR1 as SGDLS and CDR2 as YYNGEE. CDR3 sequence: CASSTTGTGNGYTF. In DNA, the CDR3 is TGTGCCAGCAGCACCACCGGGACAGGGAATGGCTACACCTTC.

The chain has TRBV6-4 and TRBJ2-3, with 7 nucleotides matching TRBD2. The length of the CDR3 is 15 residues. The V segment lost 0 bases and the J segment 5 bases; nucleotides outside the gene matches: 5. CDR1 is MRHNA and CDR2 is SNTAGT in the germline V gene. CDR3 residues: CASSDSGREIDTQYF. In DNA form, the CDR3 reads TGTGCCAGCAGTGACTCTGGGCGGGAGATAGATACGCAGTATTTT.

The J gene is TRBJ2-7, the V gene TRBV7-9; tentatively, D is TRBD2 (5 bases). This CDR3 has 13 residues. Germline CDR1 is SEHNR and CDR2 is FQNEAQ (reference sequence). Trimming left V 4 bases short and J 2 bases short, with 9 bases between. CDR3 bases: TGTGCCAGCAGCTGGAGCGGTACCTACGAGCAGTACTTC. It translates to CASSWSGTYEQYF.

This clone is judged medium-sized (0.01 to 0.1%). The V and J genes are TRBV27 and TRBJ2-1; TRBD2 might be the D (5 bases). The CDR3 consists of 15 residues. Germline loops: CDR1 MNHEY, CDR2 SMNVEV (reference sequence). The ends were cut back, 1 base at V and 1 base at J, with 8 bases in the middle. CDR3 nucleotides: TGTGCCAGCAGTTTATACCTAGCATCCTACAATGAGCAGTTCTTC. It codes for CASSLYLASYNEQFF.

This clone was counted only a few times. Here the CDR3 reads CASSLAAGAHYEQYF. CDR3 coding DNA: TGTGCCAGCAGCTTAGCGGCAGGGGCCCACTACGAGCAGTACTTC. V gene TRBV7-2 combines with J gene TRBJ2-7; D is perhaps TRBD1 (6 bases). Trimming cost V 0 bases and J 3 bases, with 12 bases left between them. The CDR3 runs to 15 residues. The germline CDR1 and CDR2 sequences are SGHTA and FQGNSA.

This clone has more than one count but fewer than ten. This chain links TRBV7-8 with TRBJ1-1; D gene ambiguous. The CDR3 is made up of 12 amino acids. Germline CDR1 SGHVS, CDR2 FQNEAQ. Trimming took 4 bases from V and 11 from J, leaving 14 bases between them. This CDR3 reads CASSSSVQRAFF. Here the CDR3 DNA reads TGTGCCAGCAGCTCTTCCGTTCAGCGGGCTTTCTTT.

The rearrangement joins TRBV10-2 to TRBJ2-7, with 7 bases fitting TRBD1. Trimming at V came to 4 bases and at J to 3 bases, leaving 6 bases not matched to a gene. Germline values: CDR1 WSHSY, CDR2 SAAADI. The CDR3 has 14 residues. The chain's CDR3 is CASSGYRDSYEQYF. CDR3 sequence (DNA): TGCGCCAGCAGTGGATACCGGGACAGCTACGAGCAGTACTTC.

The V and J genes are TRBV30 and TRBJ1-1; D ambiguous. V was trimmed by 3 bases and J by 1 base, leaving 9 bases between them. The CDR3 length is 13 residues. CDR1 and CDR2 (germline): GTSNPN, SVGIG (reference sequence). CDR3 coding DNA: TGTGCCTGGAGGGCCGGGCAGAACACTGAAGCTTTCTTT. This translates into CAWRAGQNTEAFF.

V gene TRBV11-3 combines with J gene TRBJ2-3; 7 bases match TRBD2. The CDR3 runs 13 residues. V lost 6 bases, J lost 1 base, and 1 base stayed unmatched. The germline CDR1 and CDR2 sequences are SGHNT and YENEEA. The CDR3 spells CASSGRGTDTQYF. The CDR3 coding sequence is TGTGCCAGCAGTGGGAGGGGCACAGATACGCAGTATTTT.

The CDR3 sequence: CASAVAERPQHF. The DNA for the CDR3 is TGTGCCAGCGCGGTGGCGGAGAGGCCCCAGCATTTT. The chain employs TRBV2 and TRBJ1-5, with unresolved D. CDR3 length: 12 residues. CDR1 SNHLY and CDR2 FYNNEI come from the germline V gene. V lost 8 bases and J 9 bases, leaving 14 bases between the germline ends.

This clone showed up just a few times. The chain carries TRBV7-9 and TRBJ1-1, with D unresolved. Trimming removed 2 bases at V and 5 bases at J, with 9 bases between. This CDR3 spans 13 amino acids. Germline V gene data show CDR1 as SEHNR and CDR2 as FQNEAQ (reference sequence). CDR3 DNA sequence: TGTGCCAGCAGCTTACAGGTTAGGACTGAAGCTTTCTTT. It translates to CASSLQVRTEAFF.

The CDR3 loop reads CASSFLGGADTQYF. The CDR3 DNA follows: TGTGCCAGCAGTTTTCTCGGGGGCGCAGATACGCAGTATTTT. V usage is TRBV28 and J usage is TRBJ2-3, with D tentatively TRBD1 or TRBD2 (6 bases each). This CDR3 contains 14 residues. CDR1 and CDR2 from the germline V gene are MDHEN and SYDVKM. The V gene lost 3 bases and the J gene lost 4 bases, with 11 bases spanning the gap.

The chain links TRBV19 to TRBJ2-3; tentative D call: TRBD2 (5 bases). CDR1 and CDR2 (germline): LNHDA, SQIVND (reference sequence). The CDR3 has 14 amino acids. The ends were cut back, 6 bases at V and 4 bases at J, with 14 bases in the middle. The CDR3 region has the DNA TGTGCCAGTAGGGCGGGCGCGACGGCAGATACGCAGTATTTT. It codes for CASRAGATADTQYF.

The genes are TRBV10-2 and TRBJ2-5, with TRBD2 as a possible D gene (6 bases). CDR1 is WSHSY and CDR2 is SAAADI in the germline V gene. Trimming took off 2 bases at V and 3 bases at J, with 7 bases between the two ends. The CDR3 has 13 amino acids. CDR3 bases: TGCGCCAGCAGTGAGCGGGGGAAAGAGACCCAGTACTTC. Encoded protein: CASSERGKETQYF.

The CDR3 bases are TGCGCCAGCAGCTGGTCAGGGGGGGCGAATTCACCCCTCCACTTT. Amino acid sequence: CASSWSGGANSPLHF. J is TRBJ1-6 and V is TRBV5-1; 7 bases are shared with TRBD1. The trim removed 3 bases at V and 7 bases at J, leaving 7 bases unmatched. Germline loops: CDR1 SGHRS, CDR2 YFSETQ. The CDR3 consists of 15 residues.

This clone turned up a few times. This rearrangement joins TRBV7-2 to TRBJ2-5; D is perhaps TRBD1 or TRBD2 (5 bases each). The V end lost 5 bases, the J end lost 3 bases, and 10 bases lay between the germline ends. CDR1 is SGHTA and CDR2 is FQGNSA in the germline V gene. The CDR3 extends over 13 amino acids. This CDR3 is CASSPGTKETQYF. The CDR3 DNA reads as TGTGCCAGCAGCCCTGGGACCAAAGAGACCCAGTACTTC. Drawing the rest from reference TRBV7-2 and TRBJ2-5, the complete variable domain is GAGVSQSPSNKVTEKGKDVELRCDPISGHTALYWYRQSLGQGLEFLIYFQGNSAPDKSGLPSDRFSAERTGGSVSTLTIQRTQQEDSAVYLCASSPGTKETQYFGPGTRLLVL.

This rearrangement joins TRBV30 to TRBJ2-2; D unresolved. The CDR3 is made up of 13 amino acids. CDR1 GTSNPN and CDR2 SVGIG come from the germline V gene (reference sequence). V dropped 0 bases and J dropped 7 bases, with 9 bases sitting between them. For the CDR3, the DNA is TGTGCCTGGAGTGTCGAGCTAGACGGGGAGCTGTTTTTT. Protein sequence: CAWSVELDGELFF.

This clone was found a few times. The chain employs TRBV18 and TRBJ1-1; a possible D gene is TRBD1 (5 bases). There are 16 residues in the CDR3. The V end was cut by 3 bases, the J end by 3 bases, with 17 bases between. The germline V gene has CDR1 KGHSH and CDR2 LQKENI. CDR3 coding DNA: TGTGCCAGCTCACCCTTTCAGGGAAGTCGGGACACTGAAGCTTTCTTT. Encoded protein: CASSPFQGSRDTEAFF.